These T cell receptor beta chains were read from a single sample in a study of blood T cell repertoires in COVID-19. Sequencing used immunoSEQ multiplex PCR; TCRdb keeps in-frame clones, though not all of them. Among approximately 250,000 clones, just under 85% were seen once, and the ten largest hold under 4.5%. Input material: peripheral blood. The receptors shown here come from a man aged 45-60 years with acute or convalescent COVID-19. Both conserved end residues are part of each CDR3. D genes are given only for firm matches. Clone sizes are given selectively: once, few, many, or a class where the clone is expanded.

TRBV6-5	TRBD1	15	TRBJ1-5	few	TGTGCCAGCAGAATATCGGACAGGGGCAATCAGCCCCAGCATTTT	CASRISDRGNQPQHF
TRBV12-3/TRBV12-4	-	13	TRBJ1-3	-	TGTGCCAGCTCCCAGGGTACTGGAAACACCATATATTTT	CASSQGTGNTIYF
TRBV5-1	-	16	TRBJ1-1	-	TGCGCCAGCAGATTGGATGGGGTGGGGCTGAACACTGAAGCTTTCTTT	CASRLDGVGLNTEAFF
TRBV6-5	-	13	TRBJ2-7	once	TGTGCGAGCAAAGACAGTCACTCCTACGAGCAGTACTTC	CASKDSHSYEQYF
TRBV19	-	14	TRBJ2-2	-	TGTGCCAGTAGTATAGGGCCCAACACCGGGGAGCTGTTTTTT	CASSIGPNTGELFF
TRBV5-6	TRBD1	16	TRBJ2-3	-	TGTGCCAGCAGCCTGGGACAGGTCGTAGGCACAGATACGCAGTATTTT	CASSLGQVVGTDTQYF
TRBV30	TRBD1	14	TRBJ2-5	-	TGTGCCTGGAGTGTAGACAGGGGCCTCGAGACCCAGTACTTC	CAWSVDRGLETQYF
TRBV7-7	-	15	TRBJ2-1	-	TGTGCTAGCAGCTTCACAGAGAGCTCCTACAATGAGCAGTTCTTC	CASSFTESSYNEQFF
TRBV19	-	13	TRBJ2-5	-	TGTGCCAGTAGTATAGGCCAGGGCAAGACCCAGTACTTC	CASSIGQGKTQYF
TRBV7-8	TRBD1	15	TRBJ1-3	once	TGTGCCAGCAGCGTTGGGTACAGGGGACACGACACCATATATTTT	CASSVGYRGHDTIYF
TRBV6-6	-	14	TRBJ2-6	-	TGTGCCAGCAGTTCCGGGTCTGGGGCCAACGTCCTGACTTTC	CASSSGSGANVLTF
TRBV9	-	14	TRBJ1-1	-	TGTGCCAGCAGCGTAATGACGGGGAACACTGAAGCTTTCTTT	CASSVMTGNTEAFF
TRBV28	TRBD2	15	TRBJ2-5	-	TGTGCCAGCAGTTTATCCGGGGGAGGGAAAGAGACCCAGTACTTC	CASSLSGGGKETQYF